Described below is a single TCR beta chain sequence and its context. This sample was taken from a study of blood T cells in healthy people across ages. Combining a sample-barcoded 5' primer with a J-beta primer mix, a second PCR ran for about 6 to 11 cycles. TCRdb called the 5' RACE reads again in MiXCR, with one record for every CDR3 protein. The table shows 800,000 or so distinct CDR3 sequences, with around 25% occurring only once. V shed 9 bases and J shed 0 bases, with 9 bases lying between them. Germline CDR1 MDHEN, CDR2 SYDVKM. The CDR3 has 12 amino acids. Another study also made use of these data, one on T cells of mothers and their children.

Source material: blood. The receptor was derived from a boy younger than 18 in good health. The chain couples TRBV28 to TRBJ2-7; D ambiguous. CDR3 in DNA: TGTGCCAGTCGGACGTCCTCCTACGAGCAGTACTTC. Amino acid sequence: CASRTSSYEQYF.